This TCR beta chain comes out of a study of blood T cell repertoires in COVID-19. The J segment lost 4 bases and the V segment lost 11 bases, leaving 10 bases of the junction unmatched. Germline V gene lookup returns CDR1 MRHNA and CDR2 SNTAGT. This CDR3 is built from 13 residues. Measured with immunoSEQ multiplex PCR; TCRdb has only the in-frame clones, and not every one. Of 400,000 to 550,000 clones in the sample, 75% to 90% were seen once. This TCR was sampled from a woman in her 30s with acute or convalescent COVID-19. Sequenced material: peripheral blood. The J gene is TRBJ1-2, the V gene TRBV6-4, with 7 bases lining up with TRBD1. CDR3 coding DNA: TGTGCCGGTCCGACAGGGTGGCTCTATGGCTACACCTTC. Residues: CAGPTGWLYGYTF.